The 3 T cell receptor beta chains below were found in one sample sequenced in a study of patients and donors after allogeneic stem cell transplantation. A single record per CDR3 protein comes from TCRdb applying MiXCR to the RT-PCR reads. The sample lists around 200,000 distinct CDR3 sequences, about 38% seen once, with 11% in the top ten. The sequencing sample was made of blood, either unsorted or a sorted T cell fraction (not recorded which). The origin of the receptors is a human donor who was either an allogeneic HSCT recipient or a stem cell or donor lymphocyte infusion donor (not recorded which). It is not recorded whose cells these are; they may come from a transplant donor.

The rearrangement joins TRBV10-3 to TRBJ1-2; D not resolved. From germline, CDR1 is ENHRY and CDR2 SYGVKD. The ends were cut back, 10 bases at V and 4 bases at J, with 25 bases in the middle. The length of the CDR3 is 16 residues. CDR3 bases: TGTGCCAGCTCACCATTGGTCAGAGGCAATGGCTATGGCTACACCTTC. Its protein product is CASSPLVRGNGYGYTF.

This clonotype was seen only a few times. V and J are TRBV12-3 or TRBV12-4 and TRBJ2-3; D gene uncertain. This CDR3 has 12 residues. The germline V and J ends were trimmed by 6 bases and 6 bases, with 10 bases remaining between them. DNA for the CDR3: TGTGCCAGCAGCCGGAGCTGGGATACGCAGTATTTT. Translating it yields CASSRSWDTQYF.

This chain joins TRBV15 and TRBJ2-7, with 7 bases lining up with TRBD2. Trimming took 0 bases from V and 3 from J; bases not matched to a gene: 5. CDR1 is LNHNV and CDR2 is YYDKDF in the germline V gene (reference sequence). CDR3 length: 15 residues. This CDR3 is CATSRDTSGIYEQYF. DNA of the CDR3: TGTGCCACCAGCAGAGATACCAGCGGGATCTACGAGCAGTACTTC. The full variable domain, completed using reference TRBV15 and TRBJ2-7, is DAMVIQNPRYQVTQFGKPVTLSCSQTLNHNVMYWYQQKSSQAPKLLFHYYDKDFNNEADTPDNFQSRRPNTSFCFLDIRSPGLGDTAMYLCATSRDTSGIYEQYFGPGTRLTVT.